Shown below are 20 T cell receptor beta chains from a single sample sequenced in a study of human T cells and chemical hapten exposure. In the library, unique molecular identifiers were attached to individual cDNA molecules. TCRdb re-called the reads through MiXCR, storing one row per CDR3 protein. The table includes about 120,000 distinct CDR3 sequences, about 8.9% detected once. Sequencing started from total RNA isolated from unfractionated whole blood. The sequencing sample was made of whole blood. The source is a human donor in good health. Some clones in this sample may be carry-over from other donors' samples.

Only a few counts were recorded for this clonotype. The chain joins TRBV18 to TRBJ2-3; 9 positions agree with TRBD2. Looked up from germline, CDR1 is KGHSH and CDR2 is LQKENI. The CDR3 totals 16 residues. V dropped 3 bases and J dropped 0; count of bases not matched to a gene: 4. The CDR3 protein is CASSPSTSGSTDTQYF. For the CDR3, the DNA is TGTGCCAGCTCACCGTCTACTAGCGGGAGCACAGATACGCAGTATTTT.

This clonotype was detected only a few times. The CDR3 DNA reads TGTGCCAGCAGCCCCCCGGGGACAGCGAATGGCTACACCTTC. Amino acids: CASSPPGTANGYTF. The chain links TRBV7-9 to TRBJ1-2; 7 bases map to TRBD1. The germline V gene encodes CDR1 SEHNR and CDR2 FQNEAQ (reference sequence). After removal of 5 bases from V and 6 bases from J, the junction contained 9 bases not matched to a gene. This CDR3 has 14 amino acids.

This clonotype was detected only a few times. The V and J genes are TRBV4-3 and TRBJ2-1, with 7 bases fitting TRBD1. Losses at the gene ends were 4 bases for V and 9 bases for J; bases not matched to a gene: 6. CDR3 length: 13 amino acids. The germline V gene has CDR1 LGHNA and CDR2 YSLEER. The CDR3 DNA follows: TGCGCCAGCAGCCCCGGACAGGCCGGTGAGCAGTTCTTC. It is translated as CASSPGQAGEQFF.

The CDR3 loop reads CASSSWEVTDTQYF. The DNA of the CDR3 is TGTGCCAGCAGCTCATGGGAGGTTACAGATACGCAGTATTTT. The chain joins TRBV5-8 to TRBJ2-3; TRBD2 is a possible D gene (6 bases). V shed 3 bases and J shed 3 bases, with 11 bases lying between them. This CDR3 comprises 14 residues. Germline values: CDR1 SGHTS, CDR2 YDEGEE.

J is TRBJ2-2 and V is TRBV7-9; D might be TRBD1 or TRBD2, each matching 5 bases. The V end lost 1 base, the J end lost 5 bases, and 17 bases lay between the germline ends. The CDR3 totals 17 residues. The germline V gene has CDR1 SEHNR and CDR2 FQNEAQ (reference sequence). CDR3 sequence: CASSLDGATARTGELFF. CDR3 sequence (DNA): TGTGCCAGCAGCTTAGACGGGGCCACCGCGAGAACCGGGGAGCTGTTTTTT.

On this clonotype itself: This could be a read error, since a much larger clone is one nucleotide away. V is TRBV29-1 and J is TRBJ1-1, with 8 nucleotides matching TRBD1. Germline CDR1 reads SQVTM; CDR2 reads ANQGSEA. The CDR3 has 14 residues. CDR3 sequence reads: CGVRRTGKDTEAFF. The CDR3 DNA follows: TGCGGCGTTCGTCGGACAGGGAAGGACACTGAAGCTTTCTTT.

This chain connects TRBV6-1 to TRBJ2-2; D is perhaps TRBD1 (5 bases). The CDR3 runs to 15 residues. The germline V gene has CDR1 MNHNS and CDR2 SASEGT. Deletions cut 2 bases from V and 7 bases from J, with 14 bases between. The CDR3 reads CASSELLGDGGELFF. DNA for the CDR3: TGTGCCAGCAGTGAACTTCTAGGGGATGGCGGGGAGCTGTTTTTT.

This clonotype was recorded at least ten times. The V call is TRBV7-6, the J call TRBJ1-3; TRBD1 agrees at 8 bases. After removal of 2 bases from V and 3 bases from J, the junction contained 6 bases not matched to a gene. The CDR3 spans 16 residues. The germline V gene has CDR1 SGHVS and CDR2 FNYEAQ. In nucleotides, the CDR3 is TGTGCCAGCAGCTTAAAATTTGGACAGGGTGGAAACACCATATATTTT. This translates into CASSLKFGQGGNTIYF.

The rearrangement joins TRBV14 to TRBJ2-1; 14 bases align to TRBD2. The CDR3 loop spans 17 amino acids. Germline V gene sequence: CDR1 SGHDN, CDR2 FVKESK. V shed 0 bases and J 4 bases; nucleotides not matched to a gene: 2. CDR3 nucleotides: TGTGCCAGCAGCCAAGAAGGGACTAGCGGGAGTTACAATGAGCAGTTCTTC. Amino acids: CASSQEGTSGSYNEQFF.

This clonotype turned up a few times. The chain carries TRBV7-9 and TRBJ1-5, with D maybe TRBD1 (5 bases). The germline gives CDR1 SEHNR, CDR2 FQNEAQ (reference sequence). Deletions cut 5 bases from V and 2 bases from J, with 16 bases between. The CDR3 length is 16 residues. The CDR3 coding sequence is TGTGCCAGCAGCCTCTGGAAGGGAGGGGGCAATCAGCCCCAGCATTTT. Translating it yields CASSLWKGGGNQPQHF.

This clonotype was counted between two and nine times. The chain couples TRBV7-9 to TRBJ2-1, with D possibly matching TRBD2 (6 bases). Trimming cost V 1 base and J 12 bases, with 16 bases left between them. This CDR3 is 14 amino acids long. Germline CDR1 reads SEHNR; CDR2 reads FQNEAQ (reference sequence). This CDR3 is CASSLDGGVGWQFF. For the CDR3, the DNA is TGTGCCAGCAGCTTAGATGGCGGGGTCGGTTGGCAGTTCTTC.

This clonotype turned up a few times. CDR3 amino acids: CASSSRSSQRPRQPQHF. The CDR3, as DNA: TGTGCCAGCAGCTCCCGTTCTTCCCAACGCCCGAGGCAGCCCCAGCATTTT. The chain couples TRBV7-2 to TRBJ1-5; no firm D call. Per germline, CDR1 SGHTA and CDR2 FQGNSA. There are 17 residues in the CDR3. V was pared by 4 bases and J by 7 bases, with 23 bases between.

The table lists this clonotype with many counts. The chain carries TRBV27 and TRBJ2-1; 9 bases map to TRBD2. This CDR3 has 17 residues. Germline values: CDR1 MNHEY, CDR2 SMNVEV (reference sequence). V was clipped by 5 bases and J by 3 bases; unmatched bases: 11. CDR3: CASSLLRLAENYNEQFF. The CDR3 DNA sequence: TGTGCCAGCAGTCTTCTAAGACTAGCGGAGAACTACAATGAGCAGTTCTTC.

The chain's CDR3 is CASETSGSSYEQYF. CDR3 nucleotide sequence: TGTGCCAGCGAAACTAGCGGGAGCTCCTACGAGCAGTACTTC. The V gene is TRBV7-9, the J gene TRBJ2-7; 11 nucleotides line up with TRBD2. The germline CDR1 and CDR2 sequences are SEHNR and FQNEAQ (reference sequence). The CDR3 consists of 14 residues. After removal of 8 bases from V and 0 bases from J, the junction contained 3 bases not matched to a gene.

This clonotype was seen a handful of times. The chain carries TRBV5-1 and TRBJ1-3; D unresolved. The CDR3 contains 13 residues. Trimming took 0 bases from V and 3 from J, leaving 4 bases between them. Germline loops: CDR1 SGHRS, CDR2 YFSETQ. CDR3 protein: CASSLAIGNTIYF. The CDR3 DNA reads as TGCGCCAGCAGCTTGGCGATTGGAAACACCATATATTTT.

The rearrangement uses TRBV3-1 and TRBJ1-5; D not resolved. Germline-derived CDR1 and CDR2 are LGHDT and YNNKEL (reference sequence). The germline V and J ends were trimmed by 4 bases and 4 bases, with 11 bases remaining between them. CDR3 length: 14 amino acids. DNA for the CDR3: TGTGCCAGCAGCCTGCGTTTAGGTAATCAGCCCCAGCATTTT. This encodes CASSLRLGNQPQHF.

This clonotype was seen more than once but under ten times. This sequence joins TRBV12-3 or TRBV12-4 and TRBJ2-4, with 13 bases lining up with TRBD2. This CDR3 comprises 16 residues. J lost 4 bases, V lost 2 bases, and 2 bases had no gene match. In nucleotides, the CDR3 is TGTGCCAGCAGTTTAACTAGCGGGAGGGTTAAAAACATTCAGTACTTC. It specifies CASSLTSGRVKNIQYF.

This clonotype has ten or more counts. The chain employs TRBV4-3 and TRBJ2-7; a weak D match, TRBD1 (6 bases). The length of the CDR3 is 13 residues. V dropped 4 bases and J dropped 9 bases, with 16 bases sitting between them. Germline values: CDR1 LGHNA, CDR2 YSLEER. The CDR3, as DNA: TGCGCCAGCAGCCGGGACATCGGTACAGGGCAGTACTTC. This sequence encodes CASSRDIGTGQYF.

This clonotype came up many times. The rearrangement joins TRBV5-1 to TRBJ2-6, with D possibly being TRBD1 (5 bases). Trimming took off 4 bases at V and 3 bases at J, with 17 bases between the two ends. CDR3 length equals 17 residues. Germline assignment: CDR1 SGHRS and CDR2 YFSETQ. CDR3: CASSGIGSRVGANVLTF. The CDR3 DNA is TGCGCCAGCAGCGGTATTGGGTCCAGGGTTGGGGCCAACGTCCTGACTTTC.

The chain's CDR3 is CASSIYEQFF. CDR3 nucleotides: TGTGCCAGCAGCATCTATGAGCAGTTCTTC. The rearrangement uses TRBV7-9 and TRBJ2-1; D unclear. Germline V gene lookup returns CDR1 SEHNR and CDR2 FQNEAQ (reference sequence). The CDR3 consists of 10 residues. The V end was cut by 5 bases, the J end by 8 bases, with 4 bases between.